The 32 T cell receptor beta chains listed next were all sequenced from one sample in a study of T-cell memory formation after mild COVID-19. Each CDR3 protein is one row after TCRdb ran MiXCR on the 5' RACE reads. The sample has hundreds of thousands of distinct CDR3 sequences, around 20% seen once. The specimen sequenced was PBMCs or a T cell subset sorted from them (not recorded which). These receptors were obtained from an adult woman who had mild COVID-19 (a few samples of this study predate the infection). Cell type and time point are not known.

The rearrangement links TRBV12-3 or TRBV12-4 to TRBJ2-3; 10 bases map to TRBD2. The length of the CDR3 is 17 residues. J gave up 0 bases and V 2 bases, and 5 bases lay outside the gene matches. This CDR3 reads CASSLPTSGISTDTQYF. CDR3 nucleotide sequence: TGTGCCAGCAGTTTACCCACTAGCGGGATTAGCACAGATACGCAGTATTTT.

The rearrangement links TRBV4-2 to TRBJ2-7, with D hard to call. The CDR3 has 15 amino acids. Trimming stripped 0 bases from V and 0 bases from J, with 9 bases between. CDR1 LGHNA and CDR2 YNFKEQ come from the germline V gene. CDR3 sequence (DNA): TGTGCCAGCAGCCAAGATCCGGCCAGCTCCTACGAGCAGTACTTC. This codes for CASSQDPASSYEQYF.

This clonotype was counted a few times. The chain carries TRBV13 and TRBJ1-1; no clear D. The CDR3 runs 14 residues. Germline CDR1 PRHDT, CDR2 FYEKMQ (reference sequence). V shed 4 bases and J shed 10 bases, with 19 bases lying between them. In DNA, the CDR3 is TGTGCCAGCAGCTCCGCCCCCGGCACTTTGGGAGCTTTCTTT. Translated, it gives CASSSAPGTLGAFF. The variable domain in full, with the rest retrieved from reference TRBV13 and TRBJ1-1, is AAGVIQSPRHLIKEKRETATLKCYPIPRHDTVYWYQQGPGQDPQFLISFYEKMQSDKGSIPDRFSAQQFSDYHSELNMSSLELGDSALYFCASSSAPGTLGAFFGQGTRLTVV.

CDR3 residues: CASSQVKGQEAFF. CDR3 DNA sequence: TGTGCCAGCAGCCAAGTAAAGGGGCAAGAAGCTTTCTTT. The chain combines TRBV3-1 with TRBJ1-1, with D maybe TRBD1 (5 bases). The CDR3 has 13 residues. The germline V gene has CDR1 LGHDT and CDR2 YNNKEL (reference sequence). The V gene lost 1 base and the J gene lost 8 bases, with 11 bases spanning the gap. Full variable domain (outside the CDR3, taken from reference TRBV3-1 and TRBJ1-1): DTAVSQTPKYLVTQMGNDKSIKCEQNLGHDTMYWYKQDSKKFLKIMFSYNNKELIINETVPNRFSPKSPDKAHLNLHINSLELGDSAVYFCASSQVKGQEAFFGQGTRLTVV.

This clonotype has just a few counts. The chain is built from TRBV20-1 and TRBJ2-3; perhaps TRBD2 as D (6 bases). Trimming left V 6 bases short and J 1 base short, with 14 bases between. CDR1 and CDR2 from the germline V gene are DFQATT and SNEGSKA (reference sequence). This CDR3 has 14 amino acids. CDR3 DNA sequence: TGCAGTGCCGCGGGGCGGGAAGGCACAGATACGCAGTATTTT. Amino acids: CSAAGREGTDTQYF.

The CDR3 loop reads CASRLESGSSGGYTF. In nucleotides, the CDR3 is TGTGCCAGCAGACTGGAGAGCGGGTCATCTGGTGGCTACACCTTC. The chain has TRBV4-2 and TRBJ1-2; D gene uncertain. V lost 6 bases, J lost 7 bases, and 21 bases lay in between. There are 15 residues in the CDR3. The germline CDR1 and CDR2 sequences are LGHNA and YNFKEQ.

The V call is TRBV20-1, the J call TRBJ2-7; either TRBD1 or TRBD2 may fit D (6 bases each). V lost 1 base, J lost 0 bases, and 16 bases lay in between. Germline V CDR1 and CDR2: DFQATT, SNEGSKA (reference sequence). This CDR3 has 16 amino acids. The CDR3 nucleotides are TGCAGTGCTAGAGTGGGGGGCGGGGCCCTCTCCTACGAGCAGTACTTC. This sequence encodes CSARVGGGALSYEQYF.

In this sample, this clonotype turned up a few times. The V and J genes are TRBV24-1 and TRBJ2-1, with 8 bases identical to TRBD2. Germline loops: CDR1 KGHDR, CDR2 SFDVKD. The V and J ends lost 1 base and 6 bases, in that order; junction bases with no gene match: 7. This CDR3 spans 16 amino acids. CDR3 sequence: CATSDFPGRASNEQFF. Written as DNA, the CDR3 is TGTGCCACCAGTGATTTCCCCGGGAGGGCTTCCAATGAGCAGTTCTTC.

The chain joins TRBV5-1 to TRBJ2-3, with D possibly called TRBD1 or TRBD2 (5 bases each). CDR1 is SGHRS and CDR2 is YFSETQ in the germline V gene. V shed 3 bases and J shed 0 bases, with 8 bases lying between them. This CDR3 has 14 amino acids. The CDR3 reads CASSWDASTDTQYF. In DNA form, the CDR3 reads TGCGCCAGCAGCTGGGACGCGAGCACAGATACGCAGTATTTT. The variable domain in full, with the rest retrieved from reference TRBV5-1 and TRBJ2-3, is KAGVTQTPRYLIKTRGQQVTLSCSPISGHRSVSWYQQTPGQGLQFLFEYFSETQRNKGNFPGRFSGRQFSNSRSEMNVSTLELGDSALYLCASSWDASTDTQYFGPGTRLTVL.

The chain combines TRBV3-1 with TRBJ2-7; D tentatively reads TRBD1 or TRBD2 (5 bases each). The CDR3 loop spans 12 amino acids. CDR1 is LGHDT, CDR2 YNNKEL, per germline (reference sequence). Trimming pared 1 base from V and 8 bases from J, leaving 9 bases between. The CDR3 bases are TGTGCCAGCAGCCAAGTTGAGGGACAGCAGTACTTC. This translates into CASSQVEGQQYF.

This clonotype turned up a few times. The chain is built from TRBV4-1 and TRBJ1-1; 9 bases are a match to TRBD1. V shed 4 bases and J 1 base; nucleotides not matched to a gene: 10. CDR3 size: 17 residues. Germline V gene data show CDR1 as MGHRA and CDR2 as YSYEKL. The CDR3 region has the DNA TGCGCCAGCAGCCGAGTCCCGGGACAGGGATCGAACACTGAAGCTTTCTTT. As protein: CASSRVPGQGSNTEAFF.

This chain connects TRBV3-1 to TRBJ1-6, with 7 bases matching TRBD1. Germline V gives CDR1 LGHDT, CDR2 YNNKEL (reference sequence). The CDR3 runs to 15 residues. V lost 4 bases to trimming and J lost 10 bases; unmatched junction nucleotides: 10. CDR3 DNA sequence: TGTGCCAGCAGCCTTCGGACAGGAGGTGGATCACCCCTCCACTTT. It codes for CASSLRTGGGSPLHF. Looking up the rest from reference TRBV3-1 and TRBJ1-6 gives the full variable domain: DTAVSQTPKYLVTQMGNDKSIKCEQNLGHDTMYWYKQDSKKFLKIMFSYNNKELIINETVPNRFSPKSPDKAHLNLHINSLELGDSAVYFCASSLRTGGGSPLHFGNGTRLTVT.

The chain couples TRBV24-1 to TRBJ1-1; no clear D. CDR3 size: 13 residues. CDR1 and CDR2 from the germline V gene are KGHDR and SFDVKD. Trimming removed 12 bases at V and 0 bases at J, with 13 bases between. The CDR3 is CAAQQSLNTEAFF. CDR3 in DNA: TGTGCCGCCCAACAGAGCCTGAACACTGAAGCTTTCTTT.

This clonotype was detected a few times. The chain is built from TRBV3-1 and TRBJ2-1; D could derive from TRBD1 or TRBD2 (5 bases each). CDR1 is LGHDT, CDR2 YNNKEL, per germline (reference sequence). The V gene lost 3 bases and the J gene lost 2 bases, with 17 bases spanning the gap. The CDR3 runs 17 residues. The CDR3 DNA follows: TGTGCCAGCAGCCACCCGCCGGGGACCCTTCCCTACAATGAGCAGTTCTTC. Its protein product is CASSHPPGTLPYNEQFF.

This chain uses TRBV20-1 with TRBJ2-7; 15 bases match TRBD2. The CDR3 consists of 18 residues. From germline, CDR1 is DFQATT and CDR2 SNEGSKA (reference sequence). J gave up 2 bases and V 5 bases, and 13 bases lay outside the gene matches. CDR3 in DNA: TGCAGTGCTCTAGGGACTAGCGGGAGGTCAACGGCTACCTACGAGCAGTACTTC. Protein product: CSALGTSGRSTATYEQYF.

V is TRBV29-1 and J is TRBJ2-3; the D gene could be TRBD1 or TRBD2 (5 bases each). The CDR3 has 13 amino acids. V lost 4 bases, J lost 1 base, and 9 bases lay in between. Germline V gives CDR1 SQVTM, CDR2 ANQGSEA. The CDR3 DNA follows: TGCAGCGTTGTCGGGACGCGCACAGATACGCAGTATTTT. Amino acid sequence: CSVVGTRTDTQYF.

This chain connects TRBV7-9 to TRBJ2-3; 8 bases agree with TRBD1. CDR3 length: 14 residues. Germline CDR1 reads SEHNR; CDR2 reads FQNEAQ (reference sequence). V lost 5 bases and J lost 4; bases outside the gene matches: 5. The CDR3 DNA reads TGTGCCAGCAGCCCCAGGGGGCGCGCAGATACGCAGTATTTT. Protein: CASSPRGRADTQYF.

This clonotype was seen more than once but under ten times. The chain carries TRBV5-1 and TRBJ2-1; weak D call: TRBD2 (5 bases). Germline V CDR1 and CDR2: SGHRS, YFSETQ. The CDR3 is 15 residues long. Deletions cut 0 bases from V and 1 base from J, with 8 bases between. The CDR3 DNA reads as TGCGCCAGCAGCTTGGTCGGGGAATCCTACAATGAGCAGTTCTTC. It specifies CASSLVGESYNEQFF.

The chain employs TRBV6-1 and TRBJ2-7; maybe TRBD2 (6 bases). The V and J ends lost 8 bases and 5 bases respectively, with 10 bases between them. The germline V gene encodes CDR1 MNHNS and CDR2 SASEGT. CDR3 size: 11 residues. The DNA for the CDR3 is TGTGCCAGCTGGAGGGGAAACGAGCAGTACTTC. Encoded protein: CASWRGNEQYF.

This clonotype was seen many times. The J gene is TRBJ2-3, the V gene TRBV7-9, with TRBD2 matching over 10 bases. The CDR3 has 17 amino acids. Trimming removed 2 bases from V and 3 bases from J; junction bases left unmatched: 8. Germline-derived CDR1 and CDR2 are SEHNR and FQNEAQ (reference sequence). The CDR3 bases are TGTGCCAGCAGCTTATTGGTGGGACTAGCGTTGACAGATACGCAGTATTTT. It translates to CASSLLVGLALTDTQYF.

The chain has TRBV5-1 and TRBJ2-2; 8 bases are a match to TRBD1. V lost 4 bases to trimming and J lost 5 bases; unmatched junction nucleotides: 10. CDR3 length equals 16 residues. From germline, CDR1 is SGHRS and CDR2 YFSETQ. The CDR3: CASSPSGQGGTGELFF. The CDR3 DNA reads as TGCGCCAGCAGCCCGAGCGGACAGGGTGGTACCGGGGAGCTGTTTTTT.

There are a few counts of this clonotype. This chain connects TRBV5-5 to TRBJ2-1; D gene uncertain. V was pared by 4 bases and J by 6 bases, with 14 bases between. Germline V CDR1 and CDR2: SGHKS, YYEKEE (reference sequence). The CDR3 totals 14 residues. The CDR3 reads CASSPASVTNEQFF. The CDR3 coding sequence is TGTGCCAGCAGCCCCGCGTCGGTAACCAATGAGCAGTTCTTC.

This clonotype was recorded many times. The chain recombines TRBV18 with TRBJ1-2; D unclear. This CDR3 spans 13 amino acids. Trimming left V 3 bases short and J 5 bases short, with 10 bases between. Germline V lookup: CDR1 KGHSH, CDR2 LQKENI. The CDR3 coding sequence is TGTGCCAGCTCACCGGAGGGCGGGTATGGCTACACCTTC. As protein: CASSPEGGYGYTF. The whole variable domain, filled in from reference TRBV18 and TRBJ1-2, reads NAGVMQNPRHLVRRRGQEARLRCSPMKGHSHVYWYRQLPEEGLKFMVYLQKENIIDESGMPKERFSAEFPKEGPSILRIQQVVRGDSAAYFCASSPEGGYGYTFGSGTRLTVV.

This chain uses TRBV3-1 with TRBJ1-2; 7 bases align to TRBD1. The CDR3 is made up of 15 amino acids. CDR1 is LGHDT, CDR2 YNNKEL, per germline (reference sequence). The V and J ends lost 0 bases and 7 bases, in that order; junction bases with no gene match: 8. CDR3 coding DNA: TGTGCCAGCAGCCAAGAGAGGATGAAGGGGGCTGGCTACACCTTC. It translates to CASSQERMKGAGYTF.

The chain couples TRBV5-6 to TRBJ2-1; D is possibly TRBD1 (6 bases). V was clipped by 3 bases and J by 5 bases, with 18 bases between them. Per the germline V gene, CDR1 is SGHDT and CDR2 is YYEEEE. The CDR3 has 16 amino acids. CDR3 DNA sequence: TGTGCCAGCAGCTCTGAGTGGGGGCGGATCCACAATGAGCAGTTCTTC. Translating it yields CASSSEWGRIHNEQFF.

The V and J genes are TRBV14 and TRBJ2-7; no clear D. The CDR3 contains 14 residues. The V and J ends lost 1 base and 5 bases respectively, with 12 bases between them. The V gene's germline CDR1 is SGHDN and CDR2 FVKESK. DNA of the CDR3: TGTGCCAGCAGCCAAGCAGCTTTGGGGAACGAGCAGTACTTC. Its protein product is CASSQAALGNEQYF.

This CDR3 reads CASRRSTYQETQYF. The DNA of the CDR3 is TGTGCCAGTAGGCGCAGCACGTACCAAGAGACCCAGTACTTC. The chain links TRBV19 to TRBJ2-5; the D is unclear. CDR1 LNHDA and CDR2 SQIVND come from the germline V gene (reference sequence). The V and J ends lost 6 bases and 0 bases respectively, with 11 bases between them. The CDR3 runs to 14 residues.

The CDR3 DNA follows: TGTGCCAGCAGCCTGCAGGGACAGGGTGGGGGTATGACTGAAGCTTTCTTT. The encoded protein is CASSLQGQGGGMTEAFF. V and J are TRBV5-4 and TRBJ1-1; 9 nucleotides align to TRBD1. CDR3 length: 17 amino acids. CDR1 SGHNT and CDR2 YYREEE come from the germline V gene (reference sequence). The V and J ends lost 4 bases and 5 bases, in that order; junction bases with no gene match: 15.

The chain joins TRBV6-2 or TRBV6-3 to TRBJ2-5; 13 bases are shared with TRBD2. The CDR3 is 16 residues long. J was trimmed by 1 base and V by 4 bases; bases with no gene match: 3. Germline V gives CDR1 MNHEY, CDR2 SVGEGT. The CDR3 DNA sequence: TGTGCCAGCAGTTCGACTAGCGGGAGGACCCAAGAGACCCAGTACTTC. It specifies CASSSTSGRTQETQYF.

This clonotype has just a few counts. The V call is TRBV5-1, the J call TRBJ2-1, with D perhaps being TRBD1 or TRBD2 (5 bases each). CDR1 and CDR2 from the germline V gene are SGHRS and YFSETQ. The germline V and J ends were trimmed by 0 bases and 10 bases, with 14 bases remaining between them. The CDR3 totals 14 residues. CDR3 coding DNA: TGCGCCAGCAGCTTGGGAGGGGTTAGTCGGGAGCAGTTCTTC. Its protein is CASSLGGVSREQFF.

This chain links TRBV23-1 with TRBJ2-1; D unclear. TRBV23-1 is filed as an ORF, its function uncertain. V was cut by 0 bases and J by 5 bases, with 17 bases left in between. The CDR3 is 17 residues long. The CDR3, as DNA: TGCGCCAGCAGTCAATCGCCCCCTTCCCGGAAGAACAATGAGCAGTTCTTC. Protein product: CASSQSPPSRKNNEQFF.

The CDR3 sequence: CASSHTGTGTDTQYF. CDR3 sequence (DNA): TGCGCCAGCAGCCATACCGGGACAGGCACAGATACGCAGTATTTT. This chain joins TRBV5-1 and TRBJ2-3, with TRBD1 identical over 7 bases. CDR1 and CDR2 (germline): SGHRS, YFSETQ. V gave up 4 bases and J gave up 1 base; unmatched junction bases: 6. This CDR3 comprises 15 residues.